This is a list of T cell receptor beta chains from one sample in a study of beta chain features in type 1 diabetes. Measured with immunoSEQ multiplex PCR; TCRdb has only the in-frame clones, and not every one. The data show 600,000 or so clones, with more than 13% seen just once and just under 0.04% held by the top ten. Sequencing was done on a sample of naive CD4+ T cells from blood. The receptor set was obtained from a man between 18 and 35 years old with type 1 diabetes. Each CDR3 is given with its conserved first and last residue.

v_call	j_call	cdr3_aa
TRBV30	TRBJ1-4	CAWSPTANEKLFF
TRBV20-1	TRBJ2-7	CSAQEAYEQYF
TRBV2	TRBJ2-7	CASNQGQPDYEQYF
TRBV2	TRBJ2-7	CASSVAWSGEQYF
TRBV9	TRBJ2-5	CASSVGTSGRRETQYF
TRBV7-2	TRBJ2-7	CASSLAGGGYEQYF
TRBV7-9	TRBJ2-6	CASSLGREPWANVLTF
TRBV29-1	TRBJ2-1	CSVEERFF
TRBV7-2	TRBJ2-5	CASSLRDRQETQYF
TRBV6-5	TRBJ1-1	CASNIEPRGTEAFF
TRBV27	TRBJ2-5	CASSLSDGTAQETQYF
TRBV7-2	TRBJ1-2	CASSPGTDTPYGYTF
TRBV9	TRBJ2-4	CASSVDGGRNIQYF
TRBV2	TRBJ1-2	CASSEAQANYGYTF
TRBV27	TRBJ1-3	CASSRGAGNTIYF
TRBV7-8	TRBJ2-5	CASSLPLAGGETQYF
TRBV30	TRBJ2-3	CPRSLDTQYF
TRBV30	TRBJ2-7	CAYATSGGGYEQYF
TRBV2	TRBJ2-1	CASSEGRTGEFF
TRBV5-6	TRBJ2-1	CASSLVTGSNEQFF
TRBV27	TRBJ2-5	CASRTPGQGHRNQETQYF
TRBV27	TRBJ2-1	CASSLNGGIDEQFF
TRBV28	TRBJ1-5	CASSLGRGASVPQHF
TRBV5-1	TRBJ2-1	CASSPGGGINEQFF
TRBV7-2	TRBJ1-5	CASKSQGGNQPQHF
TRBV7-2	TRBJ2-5	CASSFVGKETQYF
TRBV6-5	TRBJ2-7	CASSYVPSGSHEQYF
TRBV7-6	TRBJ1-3	CASSPGNSGNTIYF
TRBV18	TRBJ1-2	CASSVPGQGARGYTF
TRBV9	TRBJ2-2	CASSVKANTGELFF
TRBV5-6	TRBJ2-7	CASSLGLAGDEQYF
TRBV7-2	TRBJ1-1	CASSLRRGTLNTEAFF
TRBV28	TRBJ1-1	CASSPRVPEAFF
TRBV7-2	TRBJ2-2	CASSLGRGRASTGELFF
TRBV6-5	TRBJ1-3	CASSWGYSGNTIYF
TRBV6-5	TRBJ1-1	CASSEWGTPEAFF
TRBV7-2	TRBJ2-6	CASSFPQGNGANVLTF
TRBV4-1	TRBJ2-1	CASSPGRTRGLLYNEQFF
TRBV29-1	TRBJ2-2	CSVLSRDRGPLFF
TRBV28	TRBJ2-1	CASSFSGTPWGNEQFF
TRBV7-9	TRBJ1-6	CASSLTGQLNSPLHF
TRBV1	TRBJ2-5	CTSSPICRSRGQGRRETQYF
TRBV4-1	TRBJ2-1	CASRARDRVINEQFF
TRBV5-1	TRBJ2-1	CASSEKARFEQFF
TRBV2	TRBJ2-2	CASSEAMGTGELFF
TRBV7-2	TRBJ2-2	CASSLVGRGELFF
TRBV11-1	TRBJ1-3	CASSSPSGNTIYF
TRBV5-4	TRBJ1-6	CASSLSANNSPLHF
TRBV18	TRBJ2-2	CASSRQGFGELFF